This T cell receptor beta chain was profiled in a study of T cells in Graves' hyperthyroidism and ophthalmopathy. This clonotype was observed at least ten times. The V segment lost 8 bases and the J segment 1 base; nucleotides outside the gene matches: 7. The CDR3 extends over 14 amino acids. Germline lookup yields CDR1 SNHLY and CDR2 FYNNEI. This sample holds PBMCs from 9.5 to 10 ml fresh peripheral blood. Amplification of TCR beta CDR3 regions was performed using RNA transcripts as template. Primed by the HTBI set, a first-round RT-PCR was run on the TCR CDR3. TCRdb analysed the multiplex PCR reads with MiXCR anew, one entry per CDR3 protein. The sample lists more than 300,000 distinct CDR3 sequences; under 20% were seen once.

The clonotype was recovered from a man aged 18 to 30 with Graves' ophthalmopathy. Sample: blood. This chain links TRBV2 with TRBJ2-5; the match to TRBD1 covers 7 bases. The CDR3 coding sequence is TGTGCCAGCGCCGGGACAGCTCTCCAAGAGACCCAGTACTTC. Its protein is CASAGTALQETQYF. Full variable domain (rest looked up from reference TRBV2 and TRBJ2-5): EPEVTQTPSHQVTQMGQEVILRCVPISNHLYFYWYRQILGQKVEFLVSFYNNEISEKSEIFDDQFSVERPDGSNFTLKIRSTKLEDSAMYFCASAGTALQETQYFGPGTRLLVL.